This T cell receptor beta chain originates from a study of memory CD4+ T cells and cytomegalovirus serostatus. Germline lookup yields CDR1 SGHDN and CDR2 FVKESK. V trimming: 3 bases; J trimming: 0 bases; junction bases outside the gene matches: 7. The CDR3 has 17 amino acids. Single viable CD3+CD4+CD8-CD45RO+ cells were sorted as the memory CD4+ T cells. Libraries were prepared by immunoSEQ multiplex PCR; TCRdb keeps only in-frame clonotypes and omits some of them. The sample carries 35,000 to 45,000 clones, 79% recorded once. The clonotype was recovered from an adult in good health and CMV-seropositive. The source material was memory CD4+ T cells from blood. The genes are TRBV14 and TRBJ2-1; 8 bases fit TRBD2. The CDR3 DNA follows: TGTGCCAGCAGCCAGGGATCGGCGGGGGGCTCCTACAATGAGCAGTTCTTC. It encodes CASSQGSAGGSYNEQFF.